The following is a T cell receptor beta chain sequence with its context. What it binds is unknown. Looked up from germline, CDR1 is KGHDR and CDR2 is SFDVKD. With 7 bases removed from V and 3 bases from J, the gap between germline ends came to 5 bases. This CDR3 is 12 amino acids long. This entry belongs to a study of molecular identifiers for immune sequencing clone quantification. Across the study: Five aliquots were made in replicates from the RNA of approximately 22,000 or 94,000 naive CD8 cells, and four were sequenced.

A single record per CDR3 protein comes from TCRdb applying MiXCR to the PCR reads. The table records roughly 630,000 distinct CDR3 sequences, about 25% of them present only once. Overall study results and limits: Researchers reportedly could pick up spiked Jurkat TCR RNA from one cell mixed into about a million naive cells. Effector cells had over 98% of their molecules in clones above 20 RNA copies, while naive cells had under 1%.

Sorting was used to obtain naive CD8 T cells (CD8+CD4-CCR7+CD45RA+). The J gene is TRBJ2-2, the V gene TRBV24-1; D ambiguous. Sequencing was performed on naive CD8+ T cells from blood, with Jurkat cell RNA spiked in. Indicated subset: FACS-sorted CD8+CD4-CCR7+CD45RA+ naive T cells. The origin of this receptor is a human donor in good health. Some libraries in this study had Jurkat cell RNA spiked in. CDR3 loop: CATRRHTGELFF. In DNA form, the CDR3 reads TGTGCCACCAGGAGACACACCGGGGAGCTGTTTTTT.